The TCR beta chain under discussion was sequenced for a study of CD8 T cell repertoires and HIV-1 epitope variants. Study-wide context: Each of Twenty-five Gag and Nef epitope peptides stimulated a separate culture. A roughly ten-day culture received IL-2, IL-7 and IL-15 on days 3 and 7. Tested: three Gag epitope families, Nef HW9 and YT9.

As for this clone: As yet, its antigen is unknown.

The V end was cut by 4 bases, the J end by 6 bases, with 13 bases between. Germline-derived CDR1 and CDR2 are MDHEN and SYDVKM. There are 13 residues in the CDR3. The table came from immunoSEQ multiplex PCR; TCRdb's copy has only in-frame clones and leaves some out. Among about 5,100 clones listed, 65% were seen once. The receptor comes from a male donor with HIV. Input material: cultured CD8+ T cells derived from PBMCs. The V call is TRBV28, the J call TRBJ2-7; no firm D call. In DNA form, the CDR3 reads TGTGCCAGCAGTTCCCGCCGGCAGCCCGAGCAGTACTTC. The encoded protein is CASSSRRQPEQYF. Full variable domain (outside the CDR3, taken from reference TRBV28 and TRBJ2-7): DVKVTQSSRYLVKRTGEKVFLECVQDMDHENMFWYRQDPGLGLRLIYFSYDVKMKEKGDIPEGYSVSREKKERFSLILESASTNQTSMYLCASSSRRQPEQYFGPGTRLTVT.